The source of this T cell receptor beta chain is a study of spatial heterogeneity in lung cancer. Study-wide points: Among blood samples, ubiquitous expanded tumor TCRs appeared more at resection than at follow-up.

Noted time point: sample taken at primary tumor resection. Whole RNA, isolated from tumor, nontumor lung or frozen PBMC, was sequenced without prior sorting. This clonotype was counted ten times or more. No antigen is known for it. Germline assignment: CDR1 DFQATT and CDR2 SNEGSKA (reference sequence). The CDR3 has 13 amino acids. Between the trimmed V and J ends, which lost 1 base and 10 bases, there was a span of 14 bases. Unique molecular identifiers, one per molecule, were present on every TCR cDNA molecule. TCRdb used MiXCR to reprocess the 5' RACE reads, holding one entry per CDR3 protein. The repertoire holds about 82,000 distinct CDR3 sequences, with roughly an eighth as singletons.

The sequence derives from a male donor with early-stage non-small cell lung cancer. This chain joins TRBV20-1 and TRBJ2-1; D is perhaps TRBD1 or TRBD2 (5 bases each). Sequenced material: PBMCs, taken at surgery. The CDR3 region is CSARGGVPKEQFF. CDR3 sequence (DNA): TGCAGTGCTAGAGGAGGGGTTCCCAAGGAGCAGTTCTTC.